The source of this T cell receptor (beta chain) is a study of blood T cells in healthy people across ages. Notes on the study in general: The study lacked donor CMV status, which possibly confounded expanded clonotype changes. Greater diversity and more naive CD4+ cells were seen in long-lived donors than in aged donors.

Together with a sample-barcoded 5' primer, a J-beta primer mix was included in a second PCR lasting roughly 7 to 11 cycles. TCRdb ran MiXCR on the 5' RACE reads and lists one entry per CDR3 protein. The sample records about 1.4 million distinct CDR3 sequences, 45% to 70% being singletons. CDR3 size: 15 residues. The germline V and J ends were trimmed by 0 bases and 1 base, with 9 bases remaining between them. The germline V gene has CDR1 SEHNR and CDR2 FQNEAQ (reference sequence). On this clonotype itself: Its matching antigen is unknown.

Source material: blood. This chain uses TRBV7-9 with TRBJ2-5; unclear D gene. The clonotype comes from a man younger than 35 in good health. CDR3 sequence: CASSLARNSQETQYF. The CDR3 DNA reads TGTGCCAGCAGCTTAGCGCGAAACAGCCAAGAGACCCAGTACTTC. Full variable domain (rest looked up from reference TRBV7-9 and TRBJ2-5): DTGVSQNPRHKITKRGQNVTFRCDPISEHNRLYWYRQTLGQGPEFLTYFQNEAQLEKSRLLSDRFSAERPKGSFSTLEIQRTEQGDSAMYLCASSLARNSQETQYFGPGTRLLVL.